This T cell receptor beta chain was captured by sequencing in a study of type 1 regulatory T cells. Background on the study: T-allo10 is an in vitro-generated, Tr1-enriched CD4 T cell product specific for alloantigen. Whole-study findings and limits: Tr1 cells had a more restricted TCR repertoire than non-Tr1 cells.

In TCRdb, the reads were re-called with MiXCR into one record per CDR3 protein. The sample records tens of thousands of distinct CDR3 sequences, over 9% being singletons. This clonotype has a count of ten or more. Antigen unknown. Sequencing was carried out using cultured non-Tr1 T cells, either the whole culture or a sorted T cell fraction (not recorded which). The receptor's source is a human donor in good health.

CDR3: CAIRTNSEQYF. The CDR3 nucleotides are TGTGCCATCAGGACCAACTCCGAGCAGTACTTC. The chain links TRBV10-3 to TRBJ2-7; D call uncertain. CDR1 is ENHRY and CDR2 is SYGVKD in the germline V gene. V shed 6 bases and J shed 6 bases, with 9 bases lying between them. CDR3 length: 11 residues.